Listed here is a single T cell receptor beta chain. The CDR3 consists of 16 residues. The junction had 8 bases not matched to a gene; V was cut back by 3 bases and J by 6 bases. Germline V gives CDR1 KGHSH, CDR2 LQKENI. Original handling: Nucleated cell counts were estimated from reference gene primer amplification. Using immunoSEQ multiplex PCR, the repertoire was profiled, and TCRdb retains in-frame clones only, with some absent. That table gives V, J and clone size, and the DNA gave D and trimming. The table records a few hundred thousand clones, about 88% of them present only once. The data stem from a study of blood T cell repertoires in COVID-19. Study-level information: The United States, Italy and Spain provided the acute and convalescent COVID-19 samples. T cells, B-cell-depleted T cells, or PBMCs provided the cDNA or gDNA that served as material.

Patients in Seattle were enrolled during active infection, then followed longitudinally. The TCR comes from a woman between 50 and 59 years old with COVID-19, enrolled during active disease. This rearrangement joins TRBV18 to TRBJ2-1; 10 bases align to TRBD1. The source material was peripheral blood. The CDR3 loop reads CASSPWTGGGSNEQFF. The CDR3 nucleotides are TGTGCCAGCTCACCCTGGACAGGGGGGGGAAGCAATGAGCAGTTCTTC.